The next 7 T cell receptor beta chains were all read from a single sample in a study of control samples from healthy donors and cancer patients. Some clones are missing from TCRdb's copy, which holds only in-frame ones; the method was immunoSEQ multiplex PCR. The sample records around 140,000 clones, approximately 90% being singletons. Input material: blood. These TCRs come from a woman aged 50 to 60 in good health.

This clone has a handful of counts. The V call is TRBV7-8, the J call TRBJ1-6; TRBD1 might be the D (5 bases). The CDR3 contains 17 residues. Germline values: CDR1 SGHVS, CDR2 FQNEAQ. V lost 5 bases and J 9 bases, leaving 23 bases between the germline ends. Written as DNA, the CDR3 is TGTGCCAGCAGCCCTTGGGGCGGGCAGGGAAGGATTTCACCCCTCCACTTT. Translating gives CASSPWGGQGRISPLHF.

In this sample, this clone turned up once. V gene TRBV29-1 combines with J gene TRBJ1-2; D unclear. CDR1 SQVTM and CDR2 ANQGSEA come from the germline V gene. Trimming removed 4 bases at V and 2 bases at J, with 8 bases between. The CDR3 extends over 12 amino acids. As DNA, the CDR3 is TGCAGCGTTGCCGACGGGAACTATGGCTACACCTTC. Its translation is CSVADGNYGYTF.

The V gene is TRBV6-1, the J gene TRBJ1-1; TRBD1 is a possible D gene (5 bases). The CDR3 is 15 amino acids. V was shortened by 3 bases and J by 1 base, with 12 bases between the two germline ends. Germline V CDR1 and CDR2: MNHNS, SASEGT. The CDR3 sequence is CASSERGAGNTEAFF. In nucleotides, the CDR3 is TGTGCCAGCAGTGAGCGGGGCGCAGGGAACACTGAAGCTTTCTTT.

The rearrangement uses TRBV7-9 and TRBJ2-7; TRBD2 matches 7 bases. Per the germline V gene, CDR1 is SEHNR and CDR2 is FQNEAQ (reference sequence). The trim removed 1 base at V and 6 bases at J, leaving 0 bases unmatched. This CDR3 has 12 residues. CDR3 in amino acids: CASSLGTSEQYF. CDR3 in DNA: TGTGCCAGCAGCTTAGGGACTAGCGAGCAGTACTTC.

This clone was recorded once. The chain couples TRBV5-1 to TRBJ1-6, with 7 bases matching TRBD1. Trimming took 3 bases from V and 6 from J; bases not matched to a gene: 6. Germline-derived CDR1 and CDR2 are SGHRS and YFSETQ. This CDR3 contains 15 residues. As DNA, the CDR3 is TGCGCCAGCAGCTCTACAGGGGTAGGTAATTCACCCCTCCACTTT. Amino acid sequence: CASSSTGVGNSPLHF.

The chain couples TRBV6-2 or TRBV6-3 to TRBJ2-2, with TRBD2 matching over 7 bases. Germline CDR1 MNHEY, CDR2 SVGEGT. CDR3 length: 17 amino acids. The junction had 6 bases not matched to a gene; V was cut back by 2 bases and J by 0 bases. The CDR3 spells CASSYGPGTTNTGELFF. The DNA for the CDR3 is TGTGCCAGCAGTTACGGGCCCGGGACTACGAACACCGGGGAGCTGTTTTTT.

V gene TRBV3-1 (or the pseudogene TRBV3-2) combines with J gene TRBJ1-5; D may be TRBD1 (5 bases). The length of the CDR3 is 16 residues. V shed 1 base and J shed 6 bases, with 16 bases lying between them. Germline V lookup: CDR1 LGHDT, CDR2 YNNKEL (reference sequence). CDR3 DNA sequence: TGTGCCAGCAGCCAAGGCCGGGCTGCGGGGGTTCAGCCCCAGCATTTT. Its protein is CASSQGRAAGVQPQHF.